What follows is one T cell receptor (beta chain) and its context. The antigen is unknown. The time point is: peripheral blood 6 weeks after treatment start. This entry comes from a study of PD-L1 blockade in urothelial cancer. The overall study: Males with urothelial cancer arising in the bladder constituted about 90% of the roughly 30 patients.

This table comes from immunoSEQ multiplex PCR, and its TCRdb copy is limited to in-frame clones, with some not included. The table records 95,000 to 130,000 clones, around 89% of them present only once. General study findings and limits: Improved survival was predicted by pretreatment blood TCR clonality below the median. At the 3-week point, tumor-associated blood clones expanded more in durable-benefit patients.

The V segment lost 4 bases and the J segment 1 base; nucleotides outside the gene matches: 3. The CDR3 loop spans 13 amino acids. Looked up from germline, CDR1 is GTSNPN and CDR2 is SVGIG (reference sequence). The source was PBMCs, collected around atezolizumab (anti-PD-L1) treatment. The chain carries TRBV30 and TRBJ2-7; TRBD2 agrees at 8 bases. The TCR originated in a man aged 55 to 70 with urothelial cancer. This chain's CDR3 is CAWTGGGSYEQYF. As DNA, the CDR3 is TGTGCCTGGACGGGGGGGGGTTCCTACGAGCAGTACTTC.